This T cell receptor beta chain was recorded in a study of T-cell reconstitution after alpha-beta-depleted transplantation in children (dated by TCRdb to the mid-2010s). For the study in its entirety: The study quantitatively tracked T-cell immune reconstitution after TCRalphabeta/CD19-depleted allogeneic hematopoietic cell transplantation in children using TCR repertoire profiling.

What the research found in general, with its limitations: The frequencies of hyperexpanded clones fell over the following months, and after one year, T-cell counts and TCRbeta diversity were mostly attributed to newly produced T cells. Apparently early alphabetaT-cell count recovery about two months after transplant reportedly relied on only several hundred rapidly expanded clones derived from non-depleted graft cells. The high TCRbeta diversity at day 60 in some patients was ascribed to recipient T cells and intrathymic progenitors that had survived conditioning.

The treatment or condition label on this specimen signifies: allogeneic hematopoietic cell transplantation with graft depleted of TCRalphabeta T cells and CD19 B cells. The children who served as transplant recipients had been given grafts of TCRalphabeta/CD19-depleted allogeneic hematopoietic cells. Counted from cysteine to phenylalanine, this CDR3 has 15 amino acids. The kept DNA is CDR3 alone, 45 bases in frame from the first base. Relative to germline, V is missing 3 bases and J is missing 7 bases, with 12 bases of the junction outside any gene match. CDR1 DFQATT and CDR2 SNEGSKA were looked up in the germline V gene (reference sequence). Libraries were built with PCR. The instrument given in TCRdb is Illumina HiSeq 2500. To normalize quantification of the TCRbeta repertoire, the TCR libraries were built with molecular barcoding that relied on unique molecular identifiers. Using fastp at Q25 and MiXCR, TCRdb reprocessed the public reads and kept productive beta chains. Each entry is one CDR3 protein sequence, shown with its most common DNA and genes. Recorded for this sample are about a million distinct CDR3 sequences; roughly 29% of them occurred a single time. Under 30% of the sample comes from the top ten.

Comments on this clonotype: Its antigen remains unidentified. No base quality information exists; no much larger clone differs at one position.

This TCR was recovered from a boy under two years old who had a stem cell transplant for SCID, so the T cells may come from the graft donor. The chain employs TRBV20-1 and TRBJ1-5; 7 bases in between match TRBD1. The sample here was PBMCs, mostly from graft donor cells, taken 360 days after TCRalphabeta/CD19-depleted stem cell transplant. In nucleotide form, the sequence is TGCAGTGCTAGTAATAGGGCAGGGGGGGACCAGCCCCAGCATTTT. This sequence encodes CSASNRAGGDQPQHF.